This TCR beta chain was recorded in a study of T-cell memory formation after mild COVID-19. Overall study: Most TCR clusters belonged to a single donor.

Germline V gene lookup returns CDR1 SGDLS and CDR2 YYNGEE. Trimming pared 0 bases from V and 3 bases from J, leaving 6 bases between. CDR3 size: 14 residues. Overall study results and limits: The authors left the SARS-CoV-2 specificity of second-wave clones peaking on day 37 unconfirmed. Most CD4+ clones that shrank were in CM and EM, while CD8+ ones turned up in EMRA.

UMIs and sample barcodes were carried by the TCR alpha and TCR beta cDNA libraries that 5'RACE produced using constant-segment primers. Via MiXCR, TCRdb re-called the 5' RACE reads, giving one row per CDR3 protein. The table shows about 350,000 distinct CDR3 sequences, with over 13% occurring only once. In regard to this clonotype: No antigen is known for it.

This rearrangement joins TRBV9 to TRBJ2-2; D not certain. Sequenced input: PBMCs or a T cell subset sorted from them (not recorded which). This receptor was identified in a young man who had mild COVID-19 (a few samples of this study predate the infection). Cell type and time point are not known. CDR3 amino acids: CASSVAAYTGELFF. The CDR3 DNA sequence: TGTGCCAGCAGCGTAGCCGCTTACACCGGGGAGCTGTTTTTT. The variable domain in full, completed from reference TRBV9 and TRBJ2-2, reads DSGVTQTPKHLITATGQRVTLRCSPRSGDLSVYWYQQSLDQGLQFLIQYYNGEERAKGNILERFSAQQFPDLHSELNLSSLELGDSALYFCASSVAAYTGELFFGEGSRLTVL.